This T cell receptor (beta chain) was found in a study of cytomegalovirus exposure and HLA in healthy donors (dated by TCRdb to the late 2010s). Background for the entire study: An earlier analysis of approximately 640 of the donors reported 250 to 300 Gb of sequence data and roughly 110 million unique TCR beta sequences from 150 million to 200 million T cells. An early release that covered some 640 HLA-typed donors contained around 300 gigabases of sequencing data and approximately 85 million unique TCR sequences. The genetic ancestry cluster associated with self-reported Caucasian donors included about 81% of the roughly 390 genotyped donors. The study was designed to test whether signatures of past pathogen exposure could be identified by cataloging public T cell receptors. Using immunosequencing, the study profiled T cell repertoires from fewer than 850 subjects and related those repertoires to cytomegalovirus serostatus. A separate validation cohort of over 95 different subjects was used in addition to the approximately 700-subject first cohort. High-throughput TCR immunosequencing, statistical association of individual TCRs with disease status, and machine learning were combined to predict cytomegalovirus infection status. A later analysis re-analyzed previously published TCR beta repertoires from 650 to 800 donors and added high-resolution HLA genotyping to study TCR occurrence patterns. Rather than using new phenotypic data, the later analysis identified candidate immune exposures from TCR beta sequences and from how often those sequences occurred across donors. In an earlier analysis of 587 of the donors, high-throughput TCR beta sequencing was used to judge whether each TCR beta V gene segment behaved as functional or pseudogenic. Alongside the repertoire data, information on donor age, sex, ethnicity and CMV serostatus was compiled. A later genetic analysis used genome-wide SNP genotypes for about 60% of the 666 donors, treating that subset as a discovery cohort. All discovery cohort repertoires had been generated using a single sequencing platform. HLA typing covered class I and class II loci at four-digit resolution. The number of typed donors differed by locus: about 629-630 for A, B, C, DRB1 and DQB1; roughly 510 for DQA1; fewer than 610 for DPA1; and about 470 for DPB1. Several DR-DQ haplotypes were treated as single units for association and clustering because of strong linkage in the cohort. Among about 360 genotyped donors of the cohort, an average of 235,054 unique TCR beta nucleotide sequences were sequenced per donor, approximately 20% of them non-productive. The investigation overall reported the following: Most CMV-associated TCR beta chains appeared to be HLA-restricted in a later analysis, and the HLA associations seemed to be driven largely by CMV exposure. Broadly in line with IMGT annotations, most TCR beta V segments showed up in productive rearrangements about 87% or about 30% of the time in an earlier analysis of roughly 590 of the donors. The classifier was reported to diagnose cytomegalovirus status with high specificity and sensitivity in both the original cohort and the validation cohort. A later analysis associated approximately 17,000 TCR beta sequences with specific HLA alleles at a false discovery rate of 0.05. A later analysis reported that several top co-occurrence clusters appeared linked to parvovirus B19, influenza, CMV and Epstein-Barr virus. A later genetic analysis reported fewer N-insertions in productive TCRs among donors in an Asian-associated ancestry cluster than the roughly 700-donor mean. This cohort had only TCR beta chains sequenced, and the lack of alpha or paired-chain data limited which features could be detected. A further reported finding was that TCR beta sequences accurately predicted the HLA-A and HLA-B alleles for most subjects in the first cohort. Linkage disequilibrium might explain the correlated functional status among segregating V segments, but an unknown experimental factor could not be excluded. In the study, around 150 TCR beta chains were listed as associated with cytomegalovirus. A group of highly shared sequence variants was considered likely to be a technical artifact of the sequencing pipeline. In a later analysis, HLA-associated TCR beta chains showed more clonal expansion and lower generation probabilities than non-associated chains that were equally common. It was suggested by the authors that the approach could potentially be generalized to other disease states and immunological phenotypes. Three of the identified cytomegalovirus-associated TCR beta chains were confirmed in vitro to be specific for cytomegalovirus antigens. CMV serostatus was the only immune exposure information available for the cohort. Because HLA typing was missing for some donors at each locus, association tests included only the typed subset. Across donors, most TCR sequences were observed very rarely, whereas some public TCRs were present in many individuals. The presence/absence analyses assumed that sequencing depth was roughly uniform across donors, and that assumption may not be true. Because counts were too low, about 15 rarely observed V segments, including chromosome 9 orphons, were left out of the earlier analysis of 500 to 650 of the donors. When HLA alleles, especially DR and DQ, strongly co-occurred, TCR associations were difficult to assign to individual alleles. In a later analysis, TCR association rates were found to vary across HLA loci, with the most associated TCRs seen for DRB1 alleles and the fewest for HLA-C alleles. An association between a missense DCLRE1C variant and V-gene and J-gene trimming of TCR beta chains was found in a later genetic analysis and replicated in an independent cohort. Because the 87-base-pair reads could not distinguish some IMGT-functional V segments, including TRBV6-2 and TRBV6-3, those segments were excluded.

V loses 4 bases of germline sequence and J loses 4 bases, and the interval between the two ends is 5 bases. There are 12 amino acids in the CDR3, from cysteine to phenylalanine inclusive. CDR3 DNA is the only sequence kept; it has 36 bases, read in frame from the first base. Via the germline V gene, CDR1 is SGHNT and CDR2 YENEEA. The library was built by means of the immunoSEQ multiplex PCR assay. A mixture of 60 forward primers for TCR Vbeta segments and 13 reverse primers for TCR Jbeta segments was used in the multiplex PCR. The CDR3 region of rearranged TCR beta genes was amplified from genomic DNA with a multiplex PCR assay. The Illumina HiSeq System was used to sequence the amplified TCR beta libraries as 87-base-pair reads. Concerning the study's data processing: A later analysis counted about 80 million unique TCR beta chains across the 666 repertoires, and about 10 million of these chains were shared by at least two donors. To remove PCR and sequencing errors, raw reads were error-corrected and collapsed into unique sequences using a nearest-neighbor algorithm that merged closely related sequences. Alignment of CDR3 sequences to IMGT reference sequences was used to assign V, D and J gene segments. For a sequence to be retained, a match of at least six nucleotides to both a V gene segment and a J gene segment was required. Rearrangements were classified as productive when the CDR3 lacked stop codons and remained in frame with V and J, and all other rearrangements were classified as non-productive. CDR3 was defined by IMGT convention, running from the second conserved V-encoded cysteine to the conserved J-encoded phenylalanine. Sequences without an unambiguous match to a single V gene segment were excluded from the earlier analysis of approximately 600 of the donors. An earlier analysis of a few hundred of the donors classified V segments as functional when productive rearrangements were above 56.7% and as segregating when the standard deviation between donors was above 5%. To diagnose cytomegalovirus status from the catalog of TCR beta chain sequences, a statistical classification framework was built. A later analysis assigned V and J genes by comparing TCR nucleotide sequences with IMGT/GENE-DB human TR gene sequences. Using the TCRdist pipeline, a later analysis assigned CDR3 sequences along with most-parsimonious VDJ recombination scenarios. In a later analysis, each TCR beta chain was defined by its CDR3 amino acid sequence together with its V-gene family, and reads lacking a unique V-gene family were excluded. In a later analysis, 450 to 600 highly shared, low-generation-probability nucleotide sequences were removed to address suspected cross-contamination and a sequencing artifact. A later analysis calculated a clonal expansion index for each public chain from normalized within-repertoire ranks of inferred template counts. In a later analysis, generation probabilities were computed using a VDJ recombination model fitted to out-of-frame rearrangements, and the results were checked against IGoR. In a later analysis, TCR-TCR, TCR-HLA and TCR-CMV co-occurrence was scored with hypergeometric tests, and a repertoire-size bias correction was applied to TCR pairs. False discovery rates were estimated in a later analysis by permuting HLA or CMV assignments 20 times. In a later analysis, co-occurring TCRs were grouped with DBSCAN, and TCRdist sequence similarity was added when clustering was performed within HLA-allele-positive subsets. Repertoires with fewer than 30,000 or more than 120,000 public chains, plus five repertoires with anomalous nucleotide sharing, were excluded from co-occurrence clustering. TCRdb's version of the immuneACCESS table is confined to in-frame rearrangements and falls short of the full clone set. An unresolved V gene accounts for under half of the shortfall where checked; the remainder is of unknown origin. V, J and clone size derive from that table, while D and trimming were established from the DNA sequence. A total of some 210,000 clones appear in this sample, 77% of them only once. Clones ranked in the top ten supply 2.1% of the sample.

The cohort consisted of some 730 healthy bone marrow donors. All cohort members were sampled while nominally healthy, although unrecorded immune exposures were likely present. The donor tested CMV seropositive and was one of the 289 seropositive cohort members. A peripheral blood sample was provided by each donor, and peripheral blood mononuclear cells were used for TCR beta sequencing. The Qiagen DNeasy Blood Extraction Kit was used to extract genomic DNA from the blood cell samples. On this clone: This receptor's antigen is unknown. No base qualities exist here, and no much larger clone lies one base off it.

Sequencing was done on a sample of PBMCs. This TCR derives from a woman aged 30 to 39 in good health and CMV-seropositive. The chain uses TRBV11-3 and TRBJ2-1, with no reliable assignment of the D segment. The base sequence is TGTGCCAGCAGCTCCCCTTACAATGAGCAGTTCTTC. Translated, it gives CASSSPYNEQFF. With the portions outside the CDR3 filled from the reference TRBV11-3 and TRBJ2-1 genes, the complete variable region becomes EAGVVQSPRYKIIEKKQPVAFWCNPISGHNTLYWYLQNLGQGPELLIRYENEEAVDDSQLPKDRFSAERLKGVDSTLKIQPAELGDSAVYLCASSSPYNEQFFGPGTRLTVL.